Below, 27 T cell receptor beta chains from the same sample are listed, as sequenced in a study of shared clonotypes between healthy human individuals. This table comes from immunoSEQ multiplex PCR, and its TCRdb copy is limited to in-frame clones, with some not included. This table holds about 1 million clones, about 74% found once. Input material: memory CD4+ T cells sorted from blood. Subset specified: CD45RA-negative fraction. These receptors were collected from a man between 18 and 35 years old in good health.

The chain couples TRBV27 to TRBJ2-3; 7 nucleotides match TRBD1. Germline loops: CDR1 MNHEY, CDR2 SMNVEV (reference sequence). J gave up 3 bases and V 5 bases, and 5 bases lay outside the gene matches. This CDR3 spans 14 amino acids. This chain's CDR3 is CASSIGQATDTQYF. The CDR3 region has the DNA TGTGCCAGCAGTATCGGACAGGCTACAGATACGCAGTATTTT.

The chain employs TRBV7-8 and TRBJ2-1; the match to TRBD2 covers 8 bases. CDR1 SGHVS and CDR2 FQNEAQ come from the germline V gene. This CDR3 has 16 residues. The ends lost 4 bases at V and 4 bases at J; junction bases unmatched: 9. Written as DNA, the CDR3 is TGTGCCAGCAGCTCCCCAGTGATAGCGGGGTACAATGAGCAGTTCTTC. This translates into CASSSPVIAGYNEQFF.

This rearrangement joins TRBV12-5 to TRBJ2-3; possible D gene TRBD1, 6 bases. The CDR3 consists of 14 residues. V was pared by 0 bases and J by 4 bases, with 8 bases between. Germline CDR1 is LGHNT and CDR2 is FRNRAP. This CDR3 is CASGLVQGPDTQYF. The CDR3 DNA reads TGTGCTAGTGGTTTGGTACAGGGCCCAGATACGCAGTATTTT.

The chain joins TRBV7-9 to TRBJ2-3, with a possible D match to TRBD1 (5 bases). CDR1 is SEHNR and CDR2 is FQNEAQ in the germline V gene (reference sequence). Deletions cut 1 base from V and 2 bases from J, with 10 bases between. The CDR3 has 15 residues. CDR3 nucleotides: TGTGCCAGCAGCTTAGGGGGCGGTTTCACAGATACGCAGTATTTT. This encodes CASSLGGGFTDTQYF.

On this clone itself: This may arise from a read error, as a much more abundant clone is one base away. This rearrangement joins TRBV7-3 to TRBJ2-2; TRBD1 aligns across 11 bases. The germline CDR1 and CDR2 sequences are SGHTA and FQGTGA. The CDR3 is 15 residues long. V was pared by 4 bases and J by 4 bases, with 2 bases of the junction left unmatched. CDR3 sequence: CASSSGTGGTGELFF. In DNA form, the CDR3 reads TGTGCCAGCAGCTCCGGGACAGGGGGCACCGGGGAGCTGTTTTTT. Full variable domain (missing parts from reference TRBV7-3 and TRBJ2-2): GAGVSQTPSNKVTEKGKYVELRCDPISGHTALYWYRQSLGQGPEFLIYFQGTGAADDSGLPNDRFFAVRPEGSVSTLKIQRTERGDSAVYLCASSSGTGGTGELFFGEGSRLTVL.

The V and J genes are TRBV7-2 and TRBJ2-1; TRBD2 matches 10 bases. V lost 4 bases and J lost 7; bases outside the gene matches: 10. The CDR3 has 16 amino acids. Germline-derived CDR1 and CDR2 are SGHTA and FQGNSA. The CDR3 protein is CASSSKGLASRNEQFF. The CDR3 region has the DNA TGTGCCAGCAGCTCGAAGGGACTAGCGAGTCGAAATGAGCAGTTCTTC.

This CDR3 is CASSGGRTSTDTQYF. The CDR3, as DNA: TGTGCCAGCAGTGGCGGGAGGACCAGCACAGATACGCAGTATTTT. The chain has TRBV28 and TRBJ2-3; 8 nucleotides match TRBD2. Germline V gene data show CDR1 as MDHEN and CDR2 as SYDVKM. This CDR3 spans 15 amino acids. V shed 5 bases and J 0 bases; nucleotides not matched to a gene: 4.

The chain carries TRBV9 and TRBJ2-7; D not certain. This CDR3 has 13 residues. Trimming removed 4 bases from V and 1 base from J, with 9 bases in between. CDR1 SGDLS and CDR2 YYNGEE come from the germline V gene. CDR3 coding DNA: TGTGCCAGCAGCAAGGAGAAGTCCTACGAGCAGTACTTC. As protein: CASSKEKSYEQYF.

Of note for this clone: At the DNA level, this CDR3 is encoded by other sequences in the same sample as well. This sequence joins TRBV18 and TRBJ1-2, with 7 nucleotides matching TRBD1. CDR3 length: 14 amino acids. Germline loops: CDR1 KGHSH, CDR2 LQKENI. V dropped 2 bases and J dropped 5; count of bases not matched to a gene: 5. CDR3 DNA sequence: TGTGCCAGCTCACCAAATCCAGGGGGATATGGCTACACCTTC. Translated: CASSPNPGGYGYTF.

The CDR3, as DNA: TGTGCCAGTAGTATGTCAGGACTAGCGGTCTACAATGAGCAGTTCTTC. Translation gives CASSMSGLAVYNEQFF. V usage is TRBV19 and J usage is TRBJ2-1; 10 bases are shared with TRBD2. After removal of 3 bases from V and 3 bases from J, the junction contained 5 bases not matched to a gene. The length of the CDR3 is 16 residues. Germline V gives CDR1 LNHDA, CDR2 SQIVND (reference sequence).

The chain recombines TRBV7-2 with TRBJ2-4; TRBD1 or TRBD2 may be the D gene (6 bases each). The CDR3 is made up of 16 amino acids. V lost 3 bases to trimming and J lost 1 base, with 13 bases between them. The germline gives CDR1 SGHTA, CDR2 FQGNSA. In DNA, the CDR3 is TGTGCCAGCAGCTTTTTCAAGGGGGGCGCCAAAAACATTCAGTACTTC. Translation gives CASSFFKGGAKNIQYF. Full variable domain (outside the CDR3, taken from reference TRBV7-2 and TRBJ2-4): GAGVSQSPSNKVTEKGKDVELRCDPISGHTALYWYRQSLGQGLEFLIYFQGNSAPDKSGLPSDRFSAERTGGSVSTLTIQRTQQEDSAVYLCASSFFKGGAKNIQYFGAGTRLSVL.

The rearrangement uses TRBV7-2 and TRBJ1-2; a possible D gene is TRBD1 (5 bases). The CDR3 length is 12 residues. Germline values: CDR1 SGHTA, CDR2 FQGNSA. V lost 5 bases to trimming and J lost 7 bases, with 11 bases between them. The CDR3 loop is CASSNAGRGYTF. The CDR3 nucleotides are TGTGCCAGCAGCAACGCGGGACGTGGCTACACCTTC.

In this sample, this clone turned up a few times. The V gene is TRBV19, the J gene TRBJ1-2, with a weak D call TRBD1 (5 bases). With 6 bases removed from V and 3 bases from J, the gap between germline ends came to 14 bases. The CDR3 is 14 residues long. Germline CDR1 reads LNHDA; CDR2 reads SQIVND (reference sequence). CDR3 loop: CASRMEGTHYGYTF. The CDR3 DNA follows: TGTGCCAGTAGAATGGAGGGGACCCACTATGGCTACACCTTC.

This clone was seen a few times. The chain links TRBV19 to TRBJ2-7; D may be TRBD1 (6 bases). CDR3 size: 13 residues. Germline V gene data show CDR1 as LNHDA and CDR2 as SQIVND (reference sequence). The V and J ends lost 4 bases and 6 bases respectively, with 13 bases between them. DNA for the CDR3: TGTGCCAGTAGTACTCAACAGGGTACCGAGCAGTACTTC. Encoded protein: CASSTQQGTEQYF.

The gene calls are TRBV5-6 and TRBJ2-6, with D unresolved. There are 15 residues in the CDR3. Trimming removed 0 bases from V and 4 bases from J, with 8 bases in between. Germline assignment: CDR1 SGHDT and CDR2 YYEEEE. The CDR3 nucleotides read TGTGCCAGCAGCTTGGAACTGCGGGGGGCCAACGTCCTGACTTTC. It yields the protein CASSLELRGANVLTF.

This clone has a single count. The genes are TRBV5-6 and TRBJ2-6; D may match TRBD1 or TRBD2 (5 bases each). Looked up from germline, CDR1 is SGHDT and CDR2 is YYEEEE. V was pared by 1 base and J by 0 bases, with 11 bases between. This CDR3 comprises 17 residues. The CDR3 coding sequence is TGTGCCAGCAGCTTGCCAGGGAGTCTCTCTGGGGCCAACGTCCTGACTTTC. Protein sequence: CASSLPGSLSGANVLTF.

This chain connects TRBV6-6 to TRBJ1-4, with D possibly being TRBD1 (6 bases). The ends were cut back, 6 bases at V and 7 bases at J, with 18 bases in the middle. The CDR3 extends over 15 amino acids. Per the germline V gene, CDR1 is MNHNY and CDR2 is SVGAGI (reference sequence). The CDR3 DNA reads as TGTGCCAGCAGACAGGGCGGGGGGGTTGTTGAAAAACTGTTTTTT. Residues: CASRQGGGVVEKLFF.

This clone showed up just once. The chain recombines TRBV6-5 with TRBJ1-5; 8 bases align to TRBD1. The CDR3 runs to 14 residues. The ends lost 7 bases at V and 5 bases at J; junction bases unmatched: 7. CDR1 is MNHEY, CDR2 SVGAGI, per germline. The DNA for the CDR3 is TGTGCCAGCATGGCCGGGACAGGATATCAGCCCCAGCATTTT. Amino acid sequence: CASMAGTGYQPQHF.

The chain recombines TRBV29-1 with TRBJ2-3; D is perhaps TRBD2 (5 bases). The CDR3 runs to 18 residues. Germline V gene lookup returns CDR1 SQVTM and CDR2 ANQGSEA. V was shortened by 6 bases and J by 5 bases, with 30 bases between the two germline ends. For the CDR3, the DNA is TGCAGCGTCGGGCGGTTGGAGCGGACCAACTTTGGGCTAGATACGCAGTATTTT. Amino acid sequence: CSVGRLERTNFGLDTQYF.

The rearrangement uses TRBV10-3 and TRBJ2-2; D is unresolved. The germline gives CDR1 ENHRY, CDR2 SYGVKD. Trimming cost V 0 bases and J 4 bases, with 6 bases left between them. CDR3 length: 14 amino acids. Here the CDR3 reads CAISESRPTGELFF. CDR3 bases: TGTGCCATCAGTGAGTCGCGACCCACCGGGGAGCTGTTTTTT.

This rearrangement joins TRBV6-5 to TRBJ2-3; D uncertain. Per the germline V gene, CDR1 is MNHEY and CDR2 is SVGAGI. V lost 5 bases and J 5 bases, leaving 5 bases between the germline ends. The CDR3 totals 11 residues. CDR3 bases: TGTGCCAGCAGTACGCAAGATACGCAGTATTTT. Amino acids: CASSTQDTQYF.

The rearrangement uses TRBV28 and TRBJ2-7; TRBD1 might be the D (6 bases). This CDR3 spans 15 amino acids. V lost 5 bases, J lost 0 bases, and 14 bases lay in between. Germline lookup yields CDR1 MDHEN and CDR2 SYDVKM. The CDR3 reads CASSPRQAPSYEQYF. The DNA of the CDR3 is TGTGCCAGCAGTCCGAGACAGGCGCCCTCCTACGAGCAGTACTTC.

Written as DNA, the CDR3 is TGTGCCAGCAGTAGGGACAGGGGAGGATACAATTCACCCCTCCACTTT. Encoded protein: CASSRDRGGYNSPLHF. The V gene is TRBV7-9, the J gene TRBJ1-6; 10 bases fit TRBD1. Germline V gives CDR1 SEHNR, CDR2 FQNEAQ (reference sequence). V lost 6 bases to trimming and J lost 7 bases; unmatched junction nucleotides: 9. The CDR3 extends over 16 amino acids.

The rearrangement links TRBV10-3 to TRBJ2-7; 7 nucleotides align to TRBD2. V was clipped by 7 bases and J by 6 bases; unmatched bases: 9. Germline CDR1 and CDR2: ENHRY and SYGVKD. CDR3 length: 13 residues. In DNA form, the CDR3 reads TGTGCCATCACCGAATACCGCGGGGGCGAGCAGTACTTC. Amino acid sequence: CAITEYRGGEQYF.

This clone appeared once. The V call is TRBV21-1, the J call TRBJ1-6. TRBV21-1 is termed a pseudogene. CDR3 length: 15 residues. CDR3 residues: CASSNEPGPYSPLHF. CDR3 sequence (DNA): TGTGCCAGCAGCAACGAACCGGGCCCTTATTCACCCCTCCACTTT.

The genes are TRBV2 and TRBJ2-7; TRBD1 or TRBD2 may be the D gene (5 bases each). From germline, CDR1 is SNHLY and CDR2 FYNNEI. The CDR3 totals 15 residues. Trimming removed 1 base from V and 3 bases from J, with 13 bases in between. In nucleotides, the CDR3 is TGTGCCAGCAGTGAAGAGGGACCCGCCGGCTACGAGCAGTACTTC. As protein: CASSEEGPAGYEQYF.

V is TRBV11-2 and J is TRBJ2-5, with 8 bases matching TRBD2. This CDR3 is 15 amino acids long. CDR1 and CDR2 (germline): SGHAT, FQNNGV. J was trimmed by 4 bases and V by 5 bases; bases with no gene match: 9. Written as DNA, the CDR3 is TGTGCCAGCAGCCCTCAGAGGGGACTAGGAGAGACCCAGTACTTC. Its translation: CASSPQRGLGETQYF.